This T cell receptor (beta chain) originates from a study of T cells in Graves' hyperthyroidism and ophthalmopathy. Study findings and constraints: Ophthalmopathy, which appeared later, was predicted by the model a median approximately six months before onset.

The CDR3 contains 13 residues. From germline, CDR1 is MDHEN and CDR2 SYDVKM. Concerning this clonotype itself: Its antigen is unknown. It may be a read error: a sequence one base away is much more abundant.

Graves' hyperthyroidism qualified as stable when ophthalmopathy did not progress within 18 months. Patients between 18 and 65 years old had hyperthyroidism, newly diagnosed and lasting under 2 months. Clinical symptoms, serum thyroxine, TRAb, thyroid ultrasound and orbital computed tomography established diagnosis. Researchers took RNA transcripts and amplified the TCR beta CDR3 regions from them. HTBI primers drove first-round RT-PCR of the TCR CDR3. TCRdb analysed the multiplex PCR reads with MiXCR anew, one entry per CDR3 protein. The repertoire holds approximately 100,000 distinct CDR3 sequences, with approximately 39% as singletons.

The chain employs TRBV28 and TRBJ2-2, with a possible D match to TRBD2 (6 bases). The clonotype was recovered from a woman aged 25 to 45 with Graves' hyperthyroidism. The sample taken for sequencing was peripheral blood or thyroid tissue (not recorded which). The CDR3 is CASTLTGVREPFF. The CDR3 region has the DNA TGTGCCAGCACCCTTACGGGGGTCAGGGAGCCGTTTTTT.